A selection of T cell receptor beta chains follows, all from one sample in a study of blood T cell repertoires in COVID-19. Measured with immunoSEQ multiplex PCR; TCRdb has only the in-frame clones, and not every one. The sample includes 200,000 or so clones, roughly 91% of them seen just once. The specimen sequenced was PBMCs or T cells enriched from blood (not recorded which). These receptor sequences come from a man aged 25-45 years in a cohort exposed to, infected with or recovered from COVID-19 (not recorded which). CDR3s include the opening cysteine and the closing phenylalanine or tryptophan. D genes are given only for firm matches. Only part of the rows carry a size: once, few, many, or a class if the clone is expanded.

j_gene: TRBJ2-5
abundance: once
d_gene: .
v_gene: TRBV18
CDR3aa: CASSPRVFHETQYF
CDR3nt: TGTGCCAGCTCACCACGAGTTTTCCATGAGACCCAGTACTTC

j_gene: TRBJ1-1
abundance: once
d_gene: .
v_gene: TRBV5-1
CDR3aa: CASSLGQTASAEAFF
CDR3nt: TGCGCCAGCAGCTTGGGACAGACGGCGAGCGCTGAAGCTTTCTTT

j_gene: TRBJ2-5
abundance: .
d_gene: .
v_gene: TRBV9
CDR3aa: CASSGGKGETQYF
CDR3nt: TGTGCCAGCAGCGGGGGTAAGGGGGAGACCCAGTACTTC

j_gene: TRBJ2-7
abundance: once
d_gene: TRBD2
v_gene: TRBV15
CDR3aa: CATSRVREGRNEQYF
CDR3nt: TGTGCCACCAGCAGAGTTCGGGAGGGGAGAAACGAGCAGTACTTC

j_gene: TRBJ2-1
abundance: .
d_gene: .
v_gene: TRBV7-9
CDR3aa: CASSPVGGPISDEQFF
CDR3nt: TGTGCCAGCAGCCCGGTAGGAGGGCCTATTTCGGACGAGCAGTTCTTC

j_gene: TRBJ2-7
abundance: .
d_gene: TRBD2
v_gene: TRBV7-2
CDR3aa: CASSSSGSLYEQYF
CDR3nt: TGTGCCAGCAGCTCTAGCGGGAGTCTCTACGAGCAGTACTTC

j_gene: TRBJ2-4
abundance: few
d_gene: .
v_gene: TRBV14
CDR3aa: CASSLSTGGENIQYF
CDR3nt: TGTGCCAGCAGTTTATCAACAGGGGGGGAAAACATTCAGTACTTC

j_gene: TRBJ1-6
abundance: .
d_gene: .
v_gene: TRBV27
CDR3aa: CASSSAWDISLGSPLHF
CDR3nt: TGTGCCAGCAGTTCCGCGTGGGACATCAGCCTCGGGTCACCCCTCCACTTT

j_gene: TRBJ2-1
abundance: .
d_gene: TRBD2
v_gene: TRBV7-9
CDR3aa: CASSFLFGLAGGSYNEQFF
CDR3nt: TGTGCCAGCAGCTTCCTCTTCGGACTAGCGGGAGGGTCCTACAATGAGCAGTTCTTC

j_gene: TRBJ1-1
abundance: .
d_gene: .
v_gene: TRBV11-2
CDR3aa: CASSFLGASNTEAFF
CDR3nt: TGTGCCAGCAGCTTCTTGGGAGCCTCGAACACTGAAGCTTTCTTT

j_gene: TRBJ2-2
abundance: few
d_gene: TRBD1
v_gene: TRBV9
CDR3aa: CASSVPTGQANTGELFF
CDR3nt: TGTGCCAGCAGCGTACCCACGGGACAGGCGAACACCGGGGAGCTGTTTTTT

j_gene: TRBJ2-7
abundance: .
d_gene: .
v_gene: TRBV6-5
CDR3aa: CASRQTPRGREQYF
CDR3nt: TGTGCCAGCAGACAAACGCCCCGGGGGAGGGAGCAGTACTTC

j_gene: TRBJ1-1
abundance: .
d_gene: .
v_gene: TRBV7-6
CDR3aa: CASSPSADGYTEAFF
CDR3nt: TGTGCCAGCAGCCCTAGTGCTGACGGTTACACTGAAGCTTTCTTT

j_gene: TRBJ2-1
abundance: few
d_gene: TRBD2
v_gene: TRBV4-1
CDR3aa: CASSHSFLSSRLAVYNEQFF
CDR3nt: TGCGCCAGCAGCCACTCGTTTCTATCGAGTCGGCTAGCGGTCTACAATGAGCAGTTCTTC

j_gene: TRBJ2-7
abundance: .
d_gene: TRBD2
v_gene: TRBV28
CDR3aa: CASSLLLAGTYEQYF
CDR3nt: TGTGCCAGCAGTTTATTACTAGCGGGGACCTACGAGCAGTACTTC

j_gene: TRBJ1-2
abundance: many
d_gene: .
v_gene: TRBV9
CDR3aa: CASSTPFGGGYGYTF
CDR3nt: TGTGCCAGCAGCACCCCCTTCGGGGGGGGCTATGGCTACACCTTC